This entry describes one TCR beta chain. Its antigen is not known. Some clones are missing from TCRdb's copy, which holds only in-frame ones; the method was immunoSEQ multiplex PCR. Among about 76,000 clones listed, roughly 87% were seen once. This sample was included in a study of radiation and T cells in renal cell carcinoma. Time point denoted: blood 4 weeks post-SBRT, at nephrectomy. As for treatment: 15 Gy SBRT to primary tumor, nephrectomy 4 weeks later. V was clipped by 1 base and J by 0 bases; unmatched bases: 3. Looked up from germline, CDR1 is SGDLS and CDR2 is YYNGEE. This CDR3 has 16 amino acids. Overall study findings and caveats: From baseline, blood top tumor clonotypes peaked at 2 weeks post-radiation. Baseline intratumoral clonotype presence is unknown without pretreatment biopsies.

Sequencing used blood, obtained from a patient whose treatment included radiotherapy and nephrectomy. This TCR came from a woman aged 70-85 years with renal cell carcinoma. The chain employs TRBV9 and TRBJ2-2; TRBD1 matches 7 bases. CDR3 protein: CASSVSGTANTGELFF. The CDR3, as DNA: TGTGCCAGCAGCGTATCCGGGACAGCGAACACCGGGGAGCTGTTTTTT. Combining the CDR3 with reference TRBV9 and TRBJ2-2 gives the whole variable domain DSGVTQTPKHLITATGQRVTLRCSPRSGDLSVYWYQQSLDQGLQFLIQYYNGEERAKGNILERFSAQQFPDLHSELNLSSLELGDSALYFCASSVSGTANTGELFFGEGSRLTVL.